This entry lists 8 T cell receptor beta chains sequenced from one sample in a study of shared clonotypes between healthy human individuals (dated by TCRdb to 2020 to 2022). The receptor library was made with the immunoSEQ multiplex PCR assay. The clones in this table, taken by TCRdb from immuneACCESS, are in-frame only. Not every clone is retained; where verified, under half of the shortfall comes from an unresolved V gene, and the cause of the rest is unknown. In all, the sample holds about 1.5 million clones, and approximately 96% of those were seen once. The top ten constitute roughly 1.2% of the sample. Input material: naive CD4+ T cells sorted from blood. The cell subset or site label of this sample denotes: CD45RA+ positively selected. The receptors stem from a man aged 25 to 45 in good health.

This chain connects TRBV6-1 to TRBJ1-1; D remains unclear. Germline V CDR1 and CDR2: MNHNS, SASEGT. Trimming took 6 bases from V and 7 from J, leaving 15 bases between them. The length of the CDR3 is 13 residues. This CDR3 is CASSARHWSEAFF. Here the CDR3 DNA reads TGTGCCAGCAGCGCACGTCACTGGAGTGAAGCTTTCTTT.

This chain joins TRBV5-6 and TRBJ2-3; D could derive from TRBD1 or TRBD2 (5 bases each). Trimming removed 3 bases from V and 1 base from J, with 15 bases in between. The CDR3 is made up of 16 amino acids. Germline CDR1 reads SGHDT; CDR2 reads YYEEEE. Written as DNA, the CDR3 is TGTGCCAGCAGCTCGCGAGGGGTCAGAGGCACAGATACGCAGTATTTT. As protein: CASSSRGVRGTDTQYF.

The chain combines TRBV28 with TRBJ1-4, with a possible D match to TRBD1 (5 bases). The ends were cut back, 6 bases at V and 5 bases at J, with 16 bases in the middle. Germline loops: CDR1 MDHEN, CDR2 SYDVKM. This CDR3 spans 15 amino acids. CDR3 DNA: TGTGCCAGCAGAAAAGCCGGGACTCGGAATGAAAAACTGTTTTTT. It yields the protein CASRKAGTRNEKLFF.

The J gene is TRBJ1-5, the V gene TRBV2; the D is unclear. Germline-derived CDR1 and CDR2 are SNHLY and FYNNEI. V was clipped by 1 base and J by 9 bases, with 13 bases between them. The CDR3 has 14 residues. The DNA for the CDR3 is TGTGCCAGCAGTGAAGGCAGGCAACTCTTGCCCCAGCATTTT. This translates into CASSEGRQLLPQHF.

This rearrangement joins TRBV5-8 to TRBJ1-5; TRBD1 is a possible D gene (5 bases). Per germline, CDR1 SGHTS and CDR2 YDEGEE. The CDR3 is made up of 15 amino acids. Trimming shortened V by 6 bases and J by 7 bases, and 20 bases separated the two germline ends. The CDR3 reads CASTLRMRGPQPQHF. The CDR3 nucleotides are TGTGCCAGCACCCTAAGGATGCGGGGCCCCCAGCCCCAGCATTTT. Filled out from reference TRBV5-8 and TRBJ1-5, the complete variable domain reads EAGVTQSPTHLIKTRGQQATLRCSPISGHTSVYWYQQALGLGLQFLLWYDEGEERNRGNFPPRFSGRQFPNYSSELNVNALELEDSALYLCASTLRMRGPQPQHFGDGTRLSIL.

The chain links TRBV5-1 to TRBJ2-3, with TRBD1 identical over 10 bases. The germline V gene has CDR1 SGHRS and CDR2 YFSETQ. V lost 5 bases, J lost 4 bases, and 7 bases stayed unmatched. This CDR3 comprises 15 residues. CDR3 residues: CASRYRDRGPDTQYF. CDR3 nucleotide sequence: TGCGCCAGCAGGTACCGGGACAGGGGTCCAGATACGCAGTATTTT. Variable domain in full (rest from reference TRBV5-1 and TRBJ2-3): KAGVTQTPRYLIKTRGQQVTLSCSPISGHRSVSWYQQTPGQGLQFLFEYFSETQRNKGNFPGRFSGRQFSNSRSEMNVSTLELGDSALYLCASRYRDRGPDTQYFGPGTRLTVL.

The chain has TRBV6-5 and TRBJ1-2, with no clear D. The CDR3 contains 15 residues. Per germline, CDR1 MNHEY and CDR2 SVGAGI. Trimming left V 0 bases short and J 4 bases short, with 12 bases between. Written as DNA, the CDR3 is TGTGCCAGCAGTTACTCAAGGGAGCGGGCCTATGGCTACACCTTC. Residues: CASSYSRERAYGYTF.

A single count supports this clone. This chain connects TRBV10-3 to TRBJ2-3; 7 bases line up with TRBD2. Germline V gene sequence: CDR1 ENHRY, CDR2 SYGVKD. The CDR3 runs to 14 residues. Trimming removed 8 bases from V and 3 bases from J; junction bases left unmatched: 8. CDR3 in DNA: TGTGCCATCGCCGCATGGGAGGGGACAGATACGCAGTATTTT. This codes for CAIAAWEGTDTQYF.